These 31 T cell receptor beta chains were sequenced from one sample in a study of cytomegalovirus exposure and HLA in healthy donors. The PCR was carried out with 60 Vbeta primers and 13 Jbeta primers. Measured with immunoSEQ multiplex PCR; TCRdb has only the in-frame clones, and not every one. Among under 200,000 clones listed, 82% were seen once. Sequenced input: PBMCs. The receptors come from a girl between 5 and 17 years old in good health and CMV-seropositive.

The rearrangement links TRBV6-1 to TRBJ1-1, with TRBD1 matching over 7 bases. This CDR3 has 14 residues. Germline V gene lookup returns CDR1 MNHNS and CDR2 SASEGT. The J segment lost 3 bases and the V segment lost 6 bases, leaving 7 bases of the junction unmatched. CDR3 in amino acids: CASSQDRWDTEAFF. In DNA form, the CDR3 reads TGTGCCAGCAGCCAGGACAGGTGGGACACTGAAGCTTTCTTT.

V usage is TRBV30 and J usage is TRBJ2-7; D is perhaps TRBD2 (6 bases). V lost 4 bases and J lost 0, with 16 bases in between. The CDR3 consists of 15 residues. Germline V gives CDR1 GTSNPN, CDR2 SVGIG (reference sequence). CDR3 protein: CAWKVAGLLSYEQYF. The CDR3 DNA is TGTGCCTGGAAGGTGGCGGGGCTCCTCTCCTACGAGCAGTACTTC.

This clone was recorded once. The CDR3 reads CASSLGAGLAGLVQFF. The CDR3 DNA reads as TGTGCCAGCAGCTTAGGCGCCGGACTAGCGGGTTTAGTGCAGTTCTTC. V gene TRBV7-8 combines with J gene TRBJ2-1; 11 nucleotides align to TRBD2. This CDR3 comprises 16 residues. Trimming took 1 base from V and 12 from J; bases not matched to a gene: 11. Germline CDR1 SGHVS, CDR2 FQNEAQ.

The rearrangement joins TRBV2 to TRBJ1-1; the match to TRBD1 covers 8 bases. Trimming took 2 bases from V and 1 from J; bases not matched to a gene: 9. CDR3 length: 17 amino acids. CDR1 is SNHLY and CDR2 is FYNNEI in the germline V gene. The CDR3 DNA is TGTGCCAGCAGTGAAAGGGGGACAGGCGGGTCGAACACTGAAGCTTTCTTT. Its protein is CASSERGTGGSNTEAFF.

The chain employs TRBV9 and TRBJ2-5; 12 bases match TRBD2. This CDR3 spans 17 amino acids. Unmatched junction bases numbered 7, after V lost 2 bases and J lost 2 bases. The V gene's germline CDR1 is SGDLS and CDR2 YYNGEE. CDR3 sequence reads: CASSVQSSGGVQETQYF. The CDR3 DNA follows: TGTGCCAGCAGCGTTCAGTCTAGCGGGGGGGTACAAGAGACCCAGTACTTC. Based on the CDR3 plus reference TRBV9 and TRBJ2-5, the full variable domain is DSGVTQTPKHLITATGQRVTLRCSPRSGDLSVYWYQQSLDQGLQFLIQYYNGEERAKGNILERFSAQQFPDLHSELNLSSLELGDSALYFCASSVQSSGGVQETQYFGPGTRLLVL.

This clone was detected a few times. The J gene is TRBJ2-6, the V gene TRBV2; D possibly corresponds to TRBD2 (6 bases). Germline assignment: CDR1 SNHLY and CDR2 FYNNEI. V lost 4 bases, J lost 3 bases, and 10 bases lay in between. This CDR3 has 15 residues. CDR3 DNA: TGTGCCAGCAGTGTGGAGGGTCGTGGGGCCAACGTCCTGACTTTC. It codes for CASSVEGRGANVLTF. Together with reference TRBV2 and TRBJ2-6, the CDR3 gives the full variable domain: EPEVTQTPSHQVTQMGQEVILRCVPISNHLYFYWYRQILGQKVEFLVSFYNNEISEKSEIFDDQFSVERPDGSNFTLKIRSTKLEDSAMYFCASSVEGRGANVLTFGAGSRLTVL.

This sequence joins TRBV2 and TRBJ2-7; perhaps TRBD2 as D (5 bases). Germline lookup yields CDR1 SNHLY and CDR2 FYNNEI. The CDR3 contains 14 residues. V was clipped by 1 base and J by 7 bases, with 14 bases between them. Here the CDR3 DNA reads TGTGCCAGCAGTGAAGGAGGGAGTTCGGGAGAGCAGTACTTC. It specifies CASSEGGSSGEQYF.

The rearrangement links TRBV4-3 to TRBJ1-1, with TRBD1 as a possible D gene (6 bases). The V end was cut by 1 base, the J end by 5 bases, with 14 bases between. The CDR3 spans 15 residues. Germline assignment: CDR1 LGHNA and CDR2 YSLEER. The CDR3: CASSQVQGLKTEAFF. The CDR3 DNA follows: TGCGCCAGCAGCCAAGTGCAGGGGCTAAAAACTGAAGCTTTCTTT.

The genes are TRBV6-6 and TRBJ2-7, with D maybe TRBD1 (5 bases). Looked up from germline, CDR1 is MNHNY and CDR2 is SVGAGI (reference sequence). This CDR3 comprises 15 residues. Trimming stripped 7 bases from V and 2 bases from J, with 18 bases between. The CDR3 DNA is TGTGCCAGCACCAAAACTGGGGCGTTCACCTACGAGCAGTACTTC. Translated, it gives CASTKTGAFTYEQYF.

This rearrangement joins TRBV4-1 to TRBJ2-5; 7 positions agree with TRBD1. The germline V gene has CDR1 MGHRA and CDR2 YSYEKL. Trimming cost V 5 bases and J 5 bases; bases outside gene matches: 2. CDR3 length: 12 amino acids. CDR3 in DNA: TGCGCCAGCAGCGGGACAGACGAGACCCAGTACTTC. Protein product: CASSGTDETQYF.

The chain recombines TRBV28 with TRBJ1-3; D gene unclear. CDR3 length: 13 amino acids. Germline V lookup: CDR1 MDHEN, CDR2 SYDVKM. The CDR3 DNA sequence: TGTGTCACCTGGGCCTTTTCTGGAAACACCATATATTTT. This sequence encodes CVTWAFSGNTIYF.

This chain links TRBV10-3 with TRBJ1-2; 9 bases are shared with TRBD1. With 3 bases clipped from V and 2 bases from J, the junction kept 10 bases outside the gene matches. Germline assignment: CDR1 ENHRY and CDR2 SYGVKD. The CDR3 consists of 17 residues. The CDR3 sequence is CAISDASRTGANYGYTF. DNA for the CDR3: TGTGCCATCAGTGATGCTTCCCGGACAGGGGCCAACTATGGCTACACCTTC.

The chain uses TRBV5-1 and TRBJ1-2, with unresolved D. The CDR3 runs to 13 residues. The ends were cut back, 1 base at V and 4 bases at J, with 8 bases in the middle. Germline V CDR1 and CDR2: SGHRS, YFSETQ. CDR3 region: CASSLSQIYGYTF. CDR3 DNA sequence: TGCGCCAGCAGCTTGTCACAGATCTATGGCTACACCTTC.

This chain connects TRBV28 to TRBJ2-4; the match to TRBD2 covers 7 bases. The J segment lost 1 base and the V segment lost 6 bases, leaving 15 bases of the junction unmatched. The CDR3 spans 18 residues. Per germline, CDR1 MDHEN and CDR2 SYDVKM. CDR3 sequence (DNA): TGTGCCAGCAGCCCGTTGGGACTACCCAACGAGGCCAAAAACATTCAGTACTTC. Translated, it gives CASSPLGLPNEAKNIQYF.

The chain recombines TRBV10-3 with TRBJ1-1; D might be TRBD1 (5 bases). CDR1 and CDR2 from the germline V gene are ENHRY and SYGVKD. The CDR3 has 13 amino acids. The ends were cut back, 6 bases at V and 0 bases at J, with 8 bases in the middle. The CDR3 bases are TGTGCCATCAGGGGGGGTGTGAACACTGAAGCTTTCTTT. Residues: CAIRGGVNTEAFF.

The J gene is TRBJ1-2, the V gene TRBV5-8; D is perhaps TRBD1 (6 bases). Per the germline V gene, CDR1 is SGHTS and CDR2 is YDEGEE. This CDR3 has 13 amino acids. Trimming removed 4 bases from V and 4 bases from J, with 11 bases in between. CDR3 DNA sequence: TGTGCCAGCAGCGCCATCAGGGGCTATGGCTACACCTTC. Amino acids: CASSAIRGYGYTF. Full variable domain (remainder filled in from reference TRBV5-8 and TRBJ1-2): EAGVTQSPTHLIKTRGQQATLRCSPISGHTSVYWYQQALGLGLQFLLWYDEGEERNRGNFPPRFSGRQFPNYSSELNVNALELEDSALYLCASSAIRGYGYTFGSGTRLTVV.

Here the CDR3 reads CASSLEGQGVGYTF. CDR3 coding DNA: TGCGCCAGCAGCTTGGAGGGCCAGGGGGTTGGCTACACCTTC. This chain connects TRBV5-1 to TRBJ1-2; TRBD1 matches at 7 bases. This CDR3 spans 14 amino acids. From germline, CDR1 is SGHRS and CDR2 YFSETQ. Trimming took 0 bases from V and 7 from J; bases not matched to a gene: 6.

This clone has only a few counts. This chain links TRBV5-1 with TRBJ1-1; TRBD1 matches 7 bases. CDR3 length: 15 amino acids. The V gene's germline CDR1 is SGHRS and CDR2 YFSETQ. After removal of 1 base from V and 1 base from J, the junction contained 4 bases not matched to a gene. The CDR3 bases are TGCGCCAGCAGCTTGCAGGCAGGGGGGAACACTGAAGCTTTCTTT. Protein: CASSLQAGGNTEAFF.

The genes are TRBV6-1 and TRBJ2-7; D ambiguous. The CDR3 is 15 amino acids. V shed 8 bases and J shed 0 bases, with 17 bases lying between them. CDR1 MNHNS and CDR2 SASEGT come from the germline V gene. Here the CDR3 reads CASEFRGSSSYEQYF. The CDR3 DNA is TGTGCCAGCGAGTTCCGCGGATCAAGCTCCTACGAGCAGTACTTC.

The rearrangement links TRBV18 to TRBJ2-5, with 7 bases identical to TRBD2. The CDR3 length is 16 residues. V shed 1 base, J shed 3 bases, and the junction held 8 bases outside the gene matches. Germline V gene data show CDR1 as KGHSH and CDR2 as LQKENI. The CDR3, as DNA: TGTGCCAGCTCACCACTAACCGGGACTACCAAAGAGACCCAGTACTTC. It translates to CASSPLTGTTKETQYF.

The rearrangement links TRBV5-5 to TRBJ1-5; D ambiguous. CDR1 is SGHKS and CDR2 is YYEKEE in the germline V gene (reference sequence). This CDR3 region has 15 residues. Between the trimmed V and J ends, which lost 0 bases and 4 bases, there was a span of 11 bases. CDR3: CASSLGTSWNQPQHF. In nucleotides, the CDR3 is TGTGCCAGCAGCTTGGGTACTTCATGGAATCAGCCCCAGCATTTT.

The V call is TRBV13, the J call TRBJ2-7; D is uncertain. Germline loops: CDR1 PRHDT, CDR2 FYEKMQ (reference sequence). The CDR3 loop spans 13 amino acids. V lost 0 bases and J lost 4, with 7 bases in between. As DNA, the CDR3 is TGTGCCAGCAGCTTAGGCTACGGGTACGAGCAGTACTTC. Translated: CASSLGYGYEQYF.

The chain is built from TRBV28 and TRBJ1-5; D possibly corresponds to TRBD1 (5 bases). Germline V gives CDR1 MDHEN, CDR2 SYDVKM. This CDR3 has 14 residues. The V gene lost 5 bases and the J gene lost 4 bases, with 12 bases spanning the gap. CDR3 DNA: TGTGCCAGCAGTCATGACAGCGTAAATCAGCCCCAGCATTTT. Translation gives CASSHDSVNQPQHF.

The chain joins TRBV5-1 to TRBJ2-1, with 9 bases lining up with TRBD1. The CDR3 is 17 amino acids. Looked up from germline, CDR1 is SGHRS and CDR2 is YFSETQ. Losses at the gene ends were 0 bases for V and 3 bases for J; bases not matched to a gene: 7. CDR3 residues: CASSLAGTGTVYNEQFF. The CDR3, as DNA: TGCGCCAGCAGCTTGGCCGGGACAGGGACGGTCTACAATGAGCAGTTCTTC.

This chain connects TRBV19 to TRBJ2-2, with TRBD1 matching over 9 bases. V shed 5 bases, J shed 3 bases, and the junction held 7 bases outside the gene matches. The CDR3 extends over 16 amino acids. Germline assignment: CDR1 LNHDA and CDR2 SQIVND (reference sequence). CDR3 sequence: CASSVATGGYTGELFF. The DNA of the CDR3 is TGTGCCAGTAGTGTCGCGACAGGGGGTTACACCGGGGAGCTGTTTTTT.

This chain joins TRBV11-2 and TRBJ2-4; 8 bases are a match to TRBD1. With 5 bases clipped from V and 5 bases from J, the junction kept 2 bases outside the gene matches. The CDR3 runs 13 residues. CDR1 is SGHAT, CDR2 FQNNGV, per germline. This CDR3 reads CASSPDRENIQYF. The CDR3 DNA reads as TGTGCCAGCAGCCCGGACAGGGAAAACATTCAGTACTTC.

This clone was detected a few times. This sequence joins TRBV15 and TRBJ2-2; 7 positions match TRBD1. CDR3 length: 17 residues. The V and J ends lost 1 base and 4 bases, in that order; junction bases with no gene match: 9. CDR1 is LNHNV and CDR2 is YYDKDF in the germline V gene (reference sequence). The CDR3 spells CATSRVKGAPITGELFF. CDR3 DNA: TGTGCCACCAGCAGAGTTAAGGGGGCGCCGATCACCGGGGAGCTGTTTTTT.

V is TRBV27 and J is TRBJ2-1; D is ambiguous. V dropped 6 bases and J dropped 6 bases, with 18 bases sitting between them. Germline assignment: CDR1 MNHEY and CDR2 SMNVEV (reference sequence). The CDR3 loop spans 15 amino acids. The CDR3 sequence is CASRPEMRLFNEQFF. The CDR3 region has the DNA TGTGCCAGCAGACCGGAGATGCGGCTCTTCAATGAGCAGTTCTTC.

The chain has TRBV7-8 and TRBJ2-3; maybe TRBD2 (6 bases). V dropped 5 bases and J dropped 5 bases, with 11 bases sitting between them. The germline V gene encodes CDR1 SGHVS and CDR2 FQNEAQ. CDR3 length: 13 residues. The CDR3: CASSQEGLDTQYF. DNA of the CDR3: TGTGCCAGCAGCCAGGAGGGCCTAGATACGCAGTATTTT.

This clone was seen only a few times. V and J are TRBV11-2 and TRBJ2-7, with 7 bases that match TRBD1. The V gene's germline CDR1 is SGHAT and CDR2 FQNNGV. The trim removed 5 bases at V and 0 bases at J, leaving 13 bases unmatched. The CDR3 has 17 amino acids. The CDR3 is CASSPISRTGRSYEQYF. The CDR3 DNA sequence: TGTGCCAGCAGCCCTATATCTCGGACAGGACGCTCCTACGAGCAGTACTTC.

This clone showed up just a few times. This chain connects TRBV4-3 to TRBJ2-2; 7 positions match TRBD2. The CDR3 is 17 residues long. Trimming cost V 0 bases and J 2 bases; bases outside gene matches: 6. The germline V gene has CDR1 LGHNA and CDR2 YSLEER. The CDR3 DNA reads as TGCGCCAGCAGCCAAGAGTTTAGCGGGTTTAACACCGGGGAGCTGTTTTTT. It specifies CASSQEFSGFNTGELFF.